The 10 T cell receptor beta chains below all came from one sample that was sequenced in a study of T cells in Graves' hyperthyroidism and ophthalmopathy. Authors of the study amplified TCR beta CDR3 regions from RNA transcripts. First-round RT-PCR targeting the TCR CDR3 was performed with the HTBI primer set. TCRdb itself ran the multiplex PCR reads through MiXCR, one entry per CDR3 protein. The sample lists under 350,000 distinct CDR3 sequences, approximately 22% occurring once. The material sequenced was blood. The receptors originated from a woman between 45 and 65 years old with Graves' hyperthyroidism.

About this clonotype itself: Germline and junction disagree at one end, which may indicate a read error. As DNA, the CDR3 is TGTGCCAACAGCTTAGTGAGCGGGGAGGGAAATACGCAGTATTTT. As protein: CANSLVSGEGNTQYF. The genes are TRBV7-2 and TRBJ2-3; 7 bases are shared with TRBD2. Per germline, CDR1 SGHTA and CDR2 FQGNSA. CDR3 length: 15 residues. The full variable domain, rest sourced from reference TRBV7-2 and TRBJ2-3, is GAGVSQSPSNKVTEKGKDVELRCDPISGHTALYWYRQSLGQGLEFLIYFQGNSAPDKSGLPSDRFSAERTGGSVSTLTIQRTQQEDSAVYLCANSLVSGEGNTQYFGPGTRLTVL.

This clonotype was recorded at least ten times. This chain connects TRBV28 to TRBJ1-2; 7 nucleotides line up with TRBD1. The ends lost 5 bases at V and 0 bases at J; junction bases unmatched: 6. The germline gives CDR1 MDHEN, CDR2 SYDVKM. The CDR3 has 15 amino acids. CDR3 sequence: CASSPGQASNYGYTF. Here the CDR3 DNA reads TGTGCCAGCAGTCCAGGACAGGCTTCTAACTATGGCTACACCTTC.

The table lists this clonotype with a few counts. This chain uses TRBV5-1 with TRBJ1-6; TRBD1 is a possible D gene (5 bases). Germline CDR1 reads SGHRS; CDR2 reads YFSETQ. The CDR3 extends over 15 amino acids. V lost 4 bases, J lost 10 bases, and 18 bases lay in between. CDR3 sequence: CASSPRDGLTSPLHF. As DNA, the CDR3 is TGCGCCAGCAGCCCCCGGGACGGTCTTACCTCACCCCTCCACTTT.

The chain combines TRBV28 with TRBJ2-7; 7 bases align to TRBD1. This CDR3 comprises 14 residues. Germline V CDR1 and CDR2: MDHEN, SYDVKM. After removal of 4 bases from V and 5 bases from J, the junction contained 8 bases not matched to a gene. In nucleotides, the CDR3 is TGTGCCAGCAGTTCGCGACAGGGAAGTGACGAGCAGTACTTC. It translates to CASSSRQGSDEQYF.

This clonotype was seen ten or more times. The J gene is TRBJ1-2, the V gene TRBV11-2; D may be TRBD1 (6 bases). Germline lookup yields CDR1 SGHAT and CDR2 FQNNGV. The CDR3 contains 12 residues. The V end was cut by 4 bases, the J end by 7 bases, with 10 bases between. Here the CDR3 reads CASSSNRVGYTF. CDR3 nucleotides: TGTGCCAGCAGCTCAAACAGGGTTGGCTACACCTTC.

The chain recombines TRBV7-2 with TRBJ2-2, with 9 bases lining up with TRBD1. The CDR3 is 17 residues long. Germline-derived CDR1 and CDR2 are SGHTA and FQGNSA. Trimming removed 5 bases from V and 5 bases from J; junction bases left unmatched: 12. The CDR3 sequence is CASSPTLDRGGTGELFF. Written as DNA, the CDR3 is TGTGCCAGCAGCCCAACCCTGGACAGGGGTGGTACCGGGGAGCTGTTTTTT.

This clonotype was counted a few times. The genes are TRBV3-1 and TRBJ2-3; 8 nucleotides align to TRBD2. V was pared by 5 bases and J by 6 bases, with 13 bases of the junction left unmatched. This CDR3 contains 16 residues. CDR1 is LGHDT and CDR2 is YNNKEL in the germline V gene (reference sequence). The CDR3, as DNA: TGTGCCAGCAGCTATGGCGGGAGGCACGACGGGGATACGCAGTATTTT. Residues: CASSYGGRHDGDTQYF.

Only a few counts were recorded for this clonotype. The chain combines TRBV6-1 with TRBJ1-1, with unresolved D. Germline-derived CDR1 and CDR2 are MNHNS and SASEGT. This CDR3 spans 14 amino acids. V was cut by 7 bases and J by 1 base, with 13 bases left in between. The CDR3 DNA follows: TGTGCCAGCATCCCGGCAGGTTGGAACACTGAAGCTTTCTTT. This sequence encodes CASIPAGWNTEAFF.

This clonotype was seen many times. This CDR3 reads CSAREMGQGNLNEQYF. The CDR3, as DNA: TGCAGTGCTAGAGAGATGGGACAGGGGAATTTAAACGAGCAGTACTTC. This sequence joins TRBV20-1 and TRBJ2-7, with TRBD1 matching 10 bases. Looked up from germline, CDR1 is DFQATT and CDR2 is SNEGSKA (reference sequence). The CDR3 runs to 16 residues. The trim removed 0 bases at V and 5 bases at J, leaving 10 bases unmatched.

The chain joins TRBV13 to TRBJ1-6; 7 nucleotides match TRBD1. CDR1 is PRHDT, CDR2 FYEKMQ, per germline (reference sequence). Trimming at V came to 7 bases and at J to 8 bases, leaving 5 bases not matched to a gene. The length of the CDR3 is 13 residues. The CDR3 DNA is TGTGCCAGCAACAGACAGGGTGATTCACCCCTCCACTTT. Its protein product is CASNRQGDSPLHF.